This TCR beta chain was profiled in a study of T-cell reconstitution after alpha-beta-depleted transplantation in children. V was clipped by 6 bases and J by 1 base, with 9 bases between them. The CDR3 totals 13 residues. Per the germline V gene, CDR1 is LNHNV and CDR2 is YYDKDF (reference sequence). The sample holds many counts of this clonotype. Preparation of the TCRbeta library was carried out with unique molecular identifiers. MiXCR, run by TCRdb on the PCR reads, gives a single entry per CDR3 protein. The table has some 600,000 distinct CDR3 sequences, roughly 15% seen once. This TCR was sampled from a human donor who donated a stem cell graft to a child with acute myeloid leukemia. This material consisted of PBMCs from the stem cell graft donor, taken from the stem cell graft. The chain carries TRBV15 and TRBJ2-5; D gene uncertain. This CDR3 is CATSQRFQETQYF. The CDR3 region has the DNA TGTGCCACCAGTCAGAGATTCCAAGAGACCCAGTACTTC.